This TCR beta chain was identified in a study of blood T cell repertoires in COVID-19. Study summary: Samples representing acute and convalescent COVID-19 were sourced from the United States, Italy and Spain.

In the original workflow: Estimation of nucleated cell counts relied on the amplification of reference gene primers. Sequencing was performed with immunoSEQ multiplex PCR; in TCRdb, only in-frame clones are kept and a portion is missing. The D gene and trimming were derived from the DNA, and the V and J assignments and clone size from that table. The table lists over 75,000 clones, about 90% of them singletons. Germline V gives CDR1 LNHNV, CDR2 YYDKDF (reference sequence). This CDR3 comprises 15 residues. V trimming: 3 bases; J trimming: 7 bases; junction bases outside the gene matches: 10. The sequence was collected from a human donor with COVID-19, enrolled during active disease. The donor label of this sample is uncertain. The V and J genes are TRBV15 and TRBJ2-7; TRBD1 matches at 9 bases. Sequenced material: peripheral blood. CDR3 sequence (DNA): TGTGCCACCAGCAGCACTGTACAGGGGGCGGGGGAGCAGTACTTC. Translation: CATSSTVQGAGEQYF.